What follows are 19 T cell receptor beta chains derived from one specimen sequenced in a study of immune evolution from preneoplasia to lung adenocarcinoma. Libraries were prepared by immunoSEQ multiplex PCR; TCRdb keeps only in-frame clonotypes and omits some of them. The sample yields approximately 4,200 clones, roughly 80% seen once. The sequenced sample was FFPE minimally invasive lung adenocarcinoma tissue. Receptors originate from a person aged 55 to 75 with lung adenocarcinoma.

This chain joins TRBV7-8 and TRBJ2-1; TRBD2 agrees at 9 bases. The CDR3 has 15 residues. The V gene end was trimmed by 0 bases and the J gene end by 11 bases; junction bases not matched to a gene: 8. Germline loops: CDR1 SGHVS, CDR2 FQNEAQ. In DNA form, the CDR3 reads TGTGCCAGCAGCTTAGCGGGGGGACTAGCTTCCCAGCAGTTCTTC. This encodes CASSLAGGLASQQFF.

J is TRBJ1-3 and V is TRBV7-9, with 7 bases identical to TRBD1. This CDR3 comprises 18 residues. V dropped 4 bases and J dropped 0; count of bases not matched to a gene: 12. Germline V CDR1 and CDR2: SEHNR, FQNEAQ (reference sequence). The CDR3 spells CASSSRGGDRDSGNTIYF. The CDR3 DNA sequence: TGTGCCAGCAGCTCCCGCGGGGGGGACAGAGACTCTGGAAACACCATATATTTT.

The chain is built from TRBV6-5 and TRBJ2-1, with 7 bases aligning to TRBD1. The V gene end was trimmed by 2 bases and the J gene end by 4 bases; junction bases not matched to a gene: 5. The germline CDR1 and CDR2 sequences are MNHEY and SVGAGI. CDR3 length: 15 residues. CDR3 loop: CASSYTGAKYNEQFF. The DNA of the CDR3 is TGTGCCAGCAGTTACACAGGGGCGAAGTACAATGAGCAGTTCTTC.

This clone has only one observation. The CDR3 region is CASSIGVGTDTQYF. The CDR3 bases are TGTGCCAGTAGTATCGGGGTCGGGACAGATACGCAGTATTTT. This chain uses TRBV19 with TRBJ2-3; TRBD2 is a possible D gene (5 bases). CDR1 and CDR2 (germline): LNHDA, SQIVND (reference sequence). The CDR3 extends over 14 amino acids. The V gene lost 3 bases and the J gene lost 3 bases, with 10 bases spanning the gap.

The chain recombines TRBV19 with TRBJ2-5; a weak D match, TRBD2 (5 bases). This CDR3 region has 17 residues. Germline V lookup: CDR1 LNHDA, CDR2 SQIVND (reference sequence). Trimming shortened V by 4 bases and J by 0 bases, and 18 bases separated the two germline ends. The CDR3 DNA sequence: TGTGCCAGTAGTACCAGGCCGCGAGCCGGGGACCAAGAGACCCAGTACTTC. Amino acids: CASSTRPRAGDQETQYF.

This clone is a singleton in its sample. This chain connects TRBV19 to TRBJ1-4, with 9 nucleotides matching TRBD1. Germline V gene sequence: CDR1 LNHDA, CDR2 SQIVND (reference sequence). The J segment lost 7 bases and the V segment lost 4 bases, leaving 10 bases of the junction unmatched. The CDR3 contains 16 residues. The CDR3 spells CASSTFPGQGGEKLFF. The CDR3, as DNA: TGTGCCAGTAGTACCTTTCCGGGACAGGGAGGTGAAAAACTGTTTTTT.

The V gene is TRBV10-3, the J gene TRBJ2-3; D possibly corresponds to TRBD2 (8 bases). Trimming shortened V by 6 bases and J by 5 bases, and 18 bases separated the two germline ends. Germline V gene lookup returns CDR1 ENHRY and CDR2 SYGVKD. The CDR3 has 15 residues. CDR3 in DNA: TGTGCCATCAGCAGGGGGGGGACTAGGGTAGATACGCAGTATTTT. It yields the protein CAISRGGTRVDTQYF.

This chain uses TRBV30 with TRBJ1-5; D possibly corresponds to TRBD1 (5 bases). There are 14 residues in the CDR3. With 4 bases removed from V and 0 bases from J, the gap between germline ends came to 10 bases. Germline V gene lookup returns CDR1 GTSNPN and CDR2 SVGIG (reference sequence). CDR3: CAWKSGHSNQPQHF. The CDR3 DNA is TGTGCCTGGAAGAGCGGACATAGCAATCAGCCCCAGCATTTT. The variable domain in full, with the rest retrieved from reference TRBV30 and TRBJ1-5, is SQTIHQWPATLVQPVGSPLSLECTVEGTSNPNLYWYRQAAGRGLQLLFYSVGIGQISSEVPQNLSASRPQDRQFILSSKKLLLSDSGFYLCAWKSGHSNQPQHFGDGTRLSIL.

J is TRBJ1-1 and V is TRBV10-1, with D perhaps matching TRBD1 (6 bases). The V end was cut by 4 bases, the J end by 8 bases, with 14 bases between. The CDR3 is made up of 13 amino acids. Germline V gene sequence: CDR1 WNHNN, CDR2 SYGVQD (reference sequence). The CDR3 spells CASSVGGDNEAFF. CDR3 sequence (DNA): TGCGCCAGCAGTGTTGGTGGGGACAACGAAGCTTTCTTT.

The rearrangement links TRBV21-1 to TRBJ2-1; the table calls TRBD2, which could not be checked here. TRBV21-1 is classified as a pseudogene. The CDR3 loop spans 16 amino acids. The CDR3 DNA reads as TGTGCCAGCAGCAAAGGGGCGCGGGAGGGGTACAATGAGCAGTTCTTC. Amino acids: CASSKGAREGYNEQFF.

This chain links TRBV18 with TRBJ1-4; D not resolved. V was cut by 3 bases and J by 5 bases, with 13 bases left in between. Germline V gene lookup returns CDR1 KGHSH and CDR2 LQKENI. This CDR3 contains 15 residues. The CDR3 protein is CASSPSAQGNEKLFF. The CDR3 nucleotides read TGTGCCAGCTCACCGTCGGCCCAAGGGAATGAAAAACTGTTTTTT.

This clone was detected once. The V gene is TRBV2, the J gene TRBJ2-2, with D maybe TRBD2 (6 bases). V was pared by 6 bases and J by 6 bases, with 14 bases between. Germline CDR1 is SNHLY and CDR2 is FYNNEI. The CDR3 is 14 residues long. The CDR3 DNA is TGTGCCAGCAGGGTACAAGGGGAGGCCGGGGAGCTGTTTTTT. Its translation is CASRVQGEAGELFF.

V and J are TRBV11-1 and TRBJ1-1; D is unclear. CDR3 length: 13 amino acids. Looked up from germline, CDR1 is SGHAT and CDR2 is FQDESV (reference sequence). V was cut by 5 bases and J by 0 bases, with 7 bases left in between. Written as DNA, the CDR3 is TGTGCCAGCAGCCTTACAATGAACACTGAAGCTTTCTTT. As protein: CASSLTMNTEAFF.

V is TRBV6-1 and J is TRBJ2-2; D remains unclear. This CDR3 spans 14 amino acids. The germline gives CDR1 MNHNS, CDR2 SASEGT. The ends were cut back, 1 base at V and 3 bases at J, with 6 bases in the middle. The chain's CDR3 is CASSEERHTGELFF. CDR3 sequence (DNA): TGTGCCAGCAGTGAAGAGAGACACACCGGGGAGCTGTTTTTT.

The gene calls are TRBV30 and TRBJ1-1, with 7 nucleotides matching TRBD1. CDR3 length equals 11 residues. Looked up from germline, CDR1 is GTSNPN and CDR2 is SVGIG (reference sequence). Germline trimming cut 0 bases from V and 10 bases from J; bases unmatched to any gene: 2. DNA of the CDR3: TGTGCCTGGAGTGTCCCAGGGGGAGCTTTCTTT. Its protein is CAWSVPGGAFF. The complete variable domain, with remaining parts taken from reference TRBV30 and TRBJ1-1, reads SQTIHQWPATLVQPVGSPLSLECTVEGTSNPNLYWYRQAAGRGLQLLFYSVGIGQISSEVPQNLSASRPQDRQFILSSKKLLLSDSGFYLCAWSVPGGAFFGQGTRLTVV.

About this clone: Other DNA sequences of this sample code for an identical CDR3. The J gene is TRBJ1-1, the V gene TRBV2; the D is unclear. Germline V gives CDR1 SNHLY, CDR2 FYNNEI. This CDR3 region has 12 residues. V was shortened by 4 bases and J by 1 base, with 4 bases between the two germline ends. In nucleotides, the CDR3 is TGTGCCAGCAGTGCGGGGAACACTGAAGCTTTCTTT. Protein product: CASSAGNTEAFF.

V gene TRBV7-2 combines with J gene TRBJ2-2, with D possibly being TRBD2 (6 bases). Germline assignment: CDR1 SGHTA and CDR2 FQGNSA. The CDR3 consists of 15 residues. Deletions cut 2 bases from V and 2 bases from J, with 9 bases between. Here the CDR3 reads CASSLQRVNTGELFF. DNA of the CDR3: TGTGCCAGCAGCTTACAGCGGGTCAACACCGGGGAGCTGTTTTTT. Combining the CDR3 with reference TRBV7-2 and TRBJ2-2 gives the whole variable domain GAGVSQSPSNKVTEKGKDVELRCDPISGHTALYWYRQSLGQGLEFLIYFQGNSAPDKSGLPSDRFSAERTGGSVSTLTIQRTQQEDSAVYLCASSLQRVNTGELFFGEGSRLTVL.

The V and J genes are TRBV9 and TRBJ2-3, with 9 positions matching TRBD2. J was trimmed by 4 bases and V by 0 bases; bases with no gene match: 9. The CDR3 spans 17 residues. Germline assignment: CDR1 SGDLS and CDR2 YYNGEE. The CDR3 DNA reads TGTGCCAGCAGCGTAGCGGGTAGCGGGAGTACCCCAGATACGCAGTATTTT. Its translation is CASSVAGSGSTPDTQYF.

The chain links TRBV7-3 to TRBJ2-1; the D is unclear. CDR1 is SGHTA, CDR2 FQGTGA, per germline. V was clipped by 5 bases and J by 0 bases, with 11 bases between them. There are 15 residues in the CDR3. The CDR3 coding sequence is TGTGCCAGCAGCCTTGACTGGAGCTCCTACAATGAGCAGTTCTTC. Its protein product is CASSLDWSSYNEQFF.